Listed here are 4 T cell receptor beta chains from one sample, sequenced in a study of beta chain features in type 1 diabetes. General study points: TCRB CDR3s were moderately but significantly shorter in Type 1 diabetes patients in all four CD4+ subsets.

Sequencing targeted expressed TCRB transcripts, as all isolated RNA had been reverse transcribed. Libraries were prepared by immunoSEQ multiplex PCR; TCRdb keeps only in-frame clonotypes and omits some of them. Here the sample spans about 260,000 clones, roughly 20% being singletons. These receptors lack a known antigen. The sequencing input was naive CD4+ T cells from blood. The receptor set was obtained from a woman between 40 and 55 years old with type 1 diabetes.

J is TRBJ1-5 and V is TRBV30; TRBD1 agrees at 11 bases. Germline CDR1 and CDR2: GTSNPN and SVGIG (reference sequence). V shed 0 bases, J shed 5 bases, and the junction held 3 bases outside the gene matches. CDR3 length: 15 residues. CDR3 protein: CAWSVLDRGHQPQHF. CDR3 bases: TGTGCCTGGAGTGTTCTGGACAGGGGGCATCAGCCCCAGCATTTT. Together with reference TRBV30 and TRBJ1-5, the CDR3 gives the full variable domain: SQTIHQWPATLVQPVGSPLSLECTVEGTSNPNLYWYRQAAGRGLQLLFYSVGIGQISSEVPQNLSASRPQDRQFILSSKKLLLSDSGFYLCAWSVLDRGHQPQHFGDGTRLSIL.

The chain employs TRBV9 and TRBJ2-2; tentative D call: TRBD1 (5 bases). CDR1 is SGDLS, CDR2 YYNGEE, per germline. There are 13 residues in the CDR3. V lost 0 bases and J lost 6, with 6 bases in between. CDR3 nucleotides: TGTGCCAGCAGCGTAGCAGGGCCCGGGGAGCTGTTTTTT. It encodes CASSVAGPGELFF.

This clone was found a few times. V and J are TRBV4-3 and TRBJ2-7; 7 bases line up with TRBD2. This CDR3 comprises 14 residues. CDR1 is LGHNA, CDR2 YSLEER, per germline. V dropped 4 bases and J dropped 4; count of bases not matched to a gene: 7. The CDR3 DNA follows: TGCGCCAGCAGCCCGGGAGCGGGAATGTACGAGCAGTACTTC. This sequence encodes CASSPGAGMYEQYF.

This clone was found a few times. This chain uses TRBV29-1 with TRBJ1-1, with a possible D match to TRBD1 (6 bases). Trimming cost V 3 bases and J 3 bases, with 8 bases left between them. This CDR3 region has 12 residues. In germline, CDR1 is SQVTM, CDR2 ANQGSEA. CDR3 nucleotides: TGCAGCGTTGACAGGGGATACACTGAAGCTTTCTTT. This gives the protein CSVDRGYTEAFF.